This TCR beta chain is from a study of OX40 agonist ivuxolimab in advanced cancers. On the study more broadly: Every 2 weeks, ivuxolimab was infused into the patients intravenously at between 0.01 and 10 mg/kg.

Germline CDR1 SGHDN, CDR2 FVKESK. This CDR3 is 15 amino acids long. Unmatched junction bases numbered 4, after V lost 1 base and J lost 2 bases. Profiled with immunoSEQ multiplex PCR; TCRdb holds only in-frame clones, not every one. The profile shows more than 100,000 clones, roughly 93% of them singletons. Excluded were patients having autoimmune disease history or systemic immunosuppression. The sequencing used CD4+ or CD8+ T cells sorted from blood, collected in a trial of the OX40 agonist ivuxolimab. The chain combines TRBV14 with TRBJ2-7; 8 bases agree with TRBD2. The receptor's source is an adult with an advanced solid tumor such as melanoma, head and neck, liver or kidney cancer. The CDR3 bases are TGTGCCAGCAGCCAAGGGGGTAGCGGGGCCTACGAGCAGTACTTC. It encodes CASSQGGSGAYEQYF. The complete variable domain, with remaining parts taken from reference TRBV14 and TRBJ2-7, reads EAGVTQFPSHSVIEKGQTVTLRCDPISGHDNLYWYRRVMGKEIKFLLHFVKESKQDESGMPNNRFLAERTGGTYSTLKVQPAELEDSGVYFCASSQGGSGAYEQYFGPGTRLTVT.